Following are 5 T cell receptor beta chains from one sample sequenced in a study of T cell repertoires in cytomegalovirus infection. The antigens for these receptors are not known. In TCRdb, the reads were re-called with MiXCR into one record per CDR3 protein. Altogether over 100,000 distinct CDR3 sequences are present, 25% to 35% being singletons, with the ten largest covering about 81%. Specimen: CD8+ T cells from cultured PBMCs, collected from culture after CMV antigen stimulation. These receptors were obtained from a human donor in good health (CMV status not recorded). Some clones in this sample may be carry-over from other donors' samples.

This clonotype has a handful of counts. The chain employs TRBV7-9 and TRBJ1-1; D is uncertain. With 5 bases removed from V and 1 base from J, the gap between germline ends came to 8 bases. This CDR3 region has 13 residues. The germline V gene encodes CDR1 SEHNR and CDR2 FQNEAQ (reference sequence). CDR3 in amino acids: CASSETRNTEAFF. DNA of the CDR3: TGTGCCAGCAGCGAAACAAGGAACACTGAAGCTTTCTTT.

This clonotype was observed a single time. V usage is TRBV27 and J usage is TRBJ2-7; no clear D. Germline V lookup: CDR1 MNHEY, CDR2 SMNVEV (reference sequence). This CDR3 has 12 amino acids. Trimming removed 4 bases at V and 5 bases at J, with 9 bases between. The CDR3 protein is CASSSPPDEQYF. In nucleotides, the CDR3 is TGTGCCAGCAGTTCCCCCCCCGACGAGCAGTACTTC.

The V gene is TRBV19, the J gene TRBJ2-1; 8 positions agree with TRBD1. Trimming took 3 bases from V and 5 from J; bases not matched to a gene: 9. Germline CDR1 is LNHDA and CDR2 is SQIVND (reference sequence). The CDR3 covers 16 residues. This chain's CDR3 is CASSIFAGGFDNEQFF. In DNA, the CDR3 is TGTGCCAGTAGTATCTTCGCAGGGGGCTTCGACAATGAGCAGTTCTTC. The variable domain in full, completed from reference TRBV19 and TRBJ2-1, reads DGGITQSPKYLFRKEGQNVTLSCEQNLNHDAMYWYRQDPGQGLRLIYYSQIVNDFQKGDIAEGYSVSREKKESFPLTVTSAQKNPTAFYLCASSIFAGGFDNEQFFGPGTRLTVL.

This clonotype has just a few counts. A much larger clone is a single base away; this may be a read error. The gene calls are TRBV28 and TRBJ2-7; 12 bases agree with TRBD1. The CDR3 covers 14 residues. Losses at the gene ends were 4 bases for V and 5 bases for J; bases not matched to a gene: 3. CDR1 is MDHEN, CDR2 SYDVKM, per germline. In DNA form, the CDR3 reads TGTGCCAGCAGTTGGGGACAGGGGGCCAACGAGCAGTACTTC. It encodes CASSWGQGANEQYF.

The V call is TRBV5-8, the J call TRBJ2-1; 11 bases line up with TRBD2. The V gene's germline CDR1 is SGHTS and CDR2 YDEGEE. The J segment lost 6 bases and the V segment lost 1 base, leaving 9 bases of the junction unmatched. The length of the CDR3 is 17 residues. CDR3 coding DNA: TGTGCCAGCAGCTTGTGGGCTAGCGGGGGGCCCCTCAATGAGCAGTTCTTC. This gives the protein CASSLWASGGPLNEQFF.